The rows below give T cell receptor beta chains drawn from one sample of a study of T cell responses to AZD1222 COVID-19 vaccine. This table comes from immunoSEQ multiplex PCR, and its TCRdb copy is limited to in-frame clones, with some not included. The data hold tens of thousands of clones, with approximately 91% observed a single time. The source material was peripheral blood, sampled on day 0 of AZD1222 vaccination. The source of these receptors is an adult in good health. Both conserved end residues are part of each CDR3. The D gene is left open where the match is weak. Expanded clones get a size class; other rows say once, few or many, or leave the size out.

d_call: -
v_call: TRBV6-5
j_call: TRBJ2-5
clone_size: once
cdr3_aa: CASGLTFQETQYF
cdr3_nt: TGTGCCAGCGGGTTGACTTTCCAAGAGACCCAGTACTTC

d_call: -
v_call: TRBV18
j_call: TRBJ2-2
clone_size: -
cdr3_aa: CASSPGPTRRELFF
cdr3_nt: TGTGCCAGCTCACCAGGACCCACCAGGAGGGAGCTGTTTTTT

d_call: -
v_call: TRBV9
j_call: TRBJ1-1
clone_size: -
cdr3_aa: CASSVVGAGTEAFF
cdr3_nt: TGTGCCAGCAGCGTAGTAGGGGCGGGCACTGAAGCTTTCTTT

d_call: TRBD2
v_call: TRBV6-1
j_call: TRBJ2-3
clone_size: -
cdr3_aa: CASSDGAGVDTQYF
cdr3_nt: TGTGCCAGCAGTGACGGAGCGGGGGTAGATACGCAGTATTTT

d_call: TRBD2
v_call: TRBV14
j_call: TRBJ2-2
clone_size: -
cdr3_aa: CASSQVGLAYTGELFF
cdr3_nt: TGTGCCAGCAGCCAAGTAGGACTAGCTTACACCGGGGAGCTGTTTTTT

d_call: -
v_call: TRBV14
j_call: TRBJ1-1
clone_size: -
cdr3_aa: CASSGGGTEAFF
cdr3_nt: TGTGCCAGCAGCGGTGGGGGAACTGAAGCTTTCTTT

d_call: -
v_call: TRBV5-1
j_call: TRBJ2-7
clone_size: once
cdr3_aa: CASSLVGNEQYF
cdr3_nt: TGCGCCAGCAGCTTGGTCGGGAACGAGCAGTACTTC

d_call: TRBD2
v_call: TRBV5-1
j_call: TRBJ2-7
clone_size: -
cdr3_aa: CASSLRLAGGYEQYF
cdr3_nt: TGCGCCAGCAGCCTTCGACTAGCGGGAGGATACGAGCAGTACTTC

d_call: -
v_call: TRBV10-2
j_call: TRBJ2-7
clone_size: -
cdr3_aa: CASSESAPGRASYEQYF
cdr3_nt: TGCGCCAGCAGTGAGTCGGCCCCGGGGCGGGCCTCCTACGAGCAGTACTTC

d_call: -
v_call: TRBV9
j_call: TRBJ1-3
clone_size: -
cdr3_aa: CASSVESVSSGNTIYF
cdr3_nt: TGTGCCAGCAGCGTAGAGTCAGTATCCTCTGGAAACACCATATATTTT

d_call: -
v_call: TRBV11-2
j_call: TRBJ2-5
clone_size: -
cdr3_aa: CASSLGYSALSGLQETQYF
cdr3_nt: TGTGCCAGCAGCTTAGGGTACAGCGCACTCAGCGGGCTCCAAGAGACCCAGTACTTC

d_call: TRBD1
v_call: TRBV6-5
j_call: TRBJ1-6
clone_size: -
cdr3_aa: CASSYGTGVNSPLHF
cdr3_nt: TGTGCCAGCAGTTACGGGACAGGGGTTAATTCACCCCTCCACTTT

d_call: -
v_call: TRBV5-8
j_call: TRBJ2-7
clone_size: -
cdr3_aa: CASSSSRDTYEQYF
cdr3_nt: TGTGCCAGCAGCTCCTCCCGGGACACCTACGAGCAGTACTTC

d_call: -
v_call: TRBV6-4
j_call: TRBJ2-2
clone_size: -
cdr3_aa: CASSPTGELFF
cdr3_nt: TGTGCCAGCAGCCCCACCGGGGAGCTGTTTTTT

d_call: -
v_call: TRBV6-5
j_call: TRBJ1-1
clone_size: -
cdr3_aa: CASSPGEGFRTEAFF
cdr3_nt: TGTGCCAGCAGTCCCGGGGAGGGGTTTAGAACTGAAGCTTTCTTT

d_call: -
v_call: TRBV5-1
j_call: TRBJ2-2
clone_size: -
cdr3_aa: CASRWGVPGTGELFF
cdr3_nt: TGCGCCAGCAGATGGGGTGTGCCGGGCACCGGGGAGCTGTTTTTT

d_call: -
v_call: TRBV28
j_call: TRBJ1-1
clone_size: -
cdr3_aa: CASRTDLNTEAFF
cdr3_nt: TGTGCCAGCCGCACAGATTTGAACACTGAAGCTTTCTTT

d_call: TRBD2
v_call: TRBV7-9
j_call: TRBJ2-3
clone_size: once
cdr3_aa: CASSSTGTSVEHQYF
cdr3_nt: TGTGCCAGCAGCTCGACCGGGACTAGCGTCGAACATCAGTATTTT

d_call: -
v_call: TRBV7-6
j_call: TRBJ2-7
clone_size: -
cdr3_aa: CASSRGKGWISYEQYF
cdr3_nt: TGTGCCAGCAGCCGTGGAAAAGGCTGGATCTCCTACGAGCAGTACTTC

d_call: -
v_call: TRBV28
j_call: TRBJ2-2
clone_size: -
cdr3_aa: CASSRRTAANTGELFF
cdr3_nt: TGTGCCAGCAGCCGAAGGACAGCCGCGAACACCGGGGAGCTGTTTTTT

d_call: -
v_call: TRBV9
j_call: TRBJ2-5
clone_size: -
cdr3_aa: CASSNGRSDVETQYF
cdr3_nt: TGTGCCAGCAGCAATGGTCGGAGCGACGTGGAGACCCAGTACTTC

d_call: TRBD2
v_call: TRBV5-1
j_call: TRBJ2-1
clone_size: -
cdr3_aa: CASSASGLPYDEQFF
cdr3_nt: TGCGCCAGCAGCGCCTCGGGACTACCTTACGATGAGCAGTTCTTC

d_call: -
v_call: TRBV28
j_call: TRBJ1-4
clone_size: -
cdr3_aa: CASRLTKGGGSATNKKLFF
cdr3_nt: TGTGCCAGCCGCCTCACGAAGGGAGGGGGATCTGCAACTAATAAAAAACTGTTTTTT

d_call: TRBD2
v_call: TRBV6-2/TRBV6-3
j_call: TRBJ2-7
clone_size: -
cdr3_aa: CASSPIFPGHGTSGTLSHEQYF
cdr3_nt: TGTGCCAGCAGCCCAATCTTCCCGGGACACGGGACTAGCGGGACTTTGAGCCACGAGCAGTACTTC

d_call: -
v_call: TRBV5-1
j_call: TRBJ2-7
clone_size: -
cdr3_aa: CASSLDDFGGPYEQYF
cdr3_nt: TGCGCCAGCAGCTTGGATGACTTCGGGGGACCCTACGAGCAGTACTTC

d_call: -
v_call: TRBV12-5
j_call: TRBJ2-1
clone_size: -
cdr3_aa: CASGLVPSLSYNEQFF
cdr3_nt: TGTGCTAGTGGTTTGGTACCGAGTTTATCCTACAATGAGCAGTTCTTC

d_call: -
v_call: TRBV24-1
j_call: TRBJ2-3
clone_size: -
cdr3_aa: CATSDSNSDTQYF
cdr3_nt: TGTGCCACCAGTGATTCGAATTCCGATACGCAGTATTTT

d_call: TRBD2
v_call: TRBV7-9
j_call: TRBJ2-7
clone_size: once
cdr3_aa: CASSSGGGRAYEQYF
cdr3_nt: TGTGCCAGCAGCTCCGGCGGCGGGAGGGCATACGAGCAGTACTTC

d_call: TRBD2
v_call: TRBV7-2
j_call: TRBJ2-1
clone_size: -
cdr3_aa: CASSLALAGRNEQFF
cdr3_nt: TGTGCCAGCAGCTTAGCGTTAGCGGGACGTAATGAGCAGTTCTTC

d_call: -
v_call: TRBV5-6
j_call: TRBJ1-4
clone_size: -
cdr3_aa: CASSLRRTGMEKLFF
cdr3_nt: TGTGCCAGCAGCTTGAGAAGGACTGGAATGGAAAAACTGTTTTTT

d_call: -
v_call: TRBV6-5
j_call: TRBJ1-2
clone_size: -
cdr3_aa: CASRDFSEGYTF
cdr3_nt: TGTGCCAGTCGGGACTTCTCGGAGGGCTACACCTTC

d_call: TRBD1
v_call: TRBV5-4
j_call: TRBJ1-4
clone_size: -
cdr3_aa: CASSLVGTGINEKLFF
cdr3_nt: TGTGCCAGCAGCTTGGTGGGGACAGGGATTAATGAAAAACTGTTTTTT

d_call: -
v_call: TRBV7-6
j_call: TRBJ2-7
clone_size: -
cdr3_aa: CASSPGGYYEQYF
cdr3_nt: TGTGCCAGCAGCCCCGGGGGCTACTACGAGCAGTACTTC

d_call: -
v_call: TRBV14
j_call: TRBJ2-3
clone_size: -
cdr3_aa: CASSQDWWGTDTQYF
cdr3_nt: TGTGCCAGCAGCCAAGATTGGTGGGGCACAGATACGCAGTATTTT

d_call: -
v_call: TRBV19
j_call: TRBJ2-5
clone_size: -
cdr3_aa: CASSKKPGRGQETQYF
cdr3_nt: TGTGCCAGTAGTAAAAAACCGGGACGGGGCCAAGAGACCCAGTACTTC

d_call: -
v_call: TRBV4-2
j_call: TRBJ2-6
clone_size: -
cdr3_aa: CASSQDLWLGGAGANVLTF
cdr3_nt: TGTGCCAGCAGCCAAGATTTATGGTTGGGGGGCGCTGGGGCCAACGTCCTGACTTTC

d_call: -
v_call: TRBV5-4
j_call: TRBJ1-1
clone_size: -
cdr3_aa: CASSFNPTAEAFF
cdr3_nt: TGTGCCAGCAGCTTTAACCCCACGGCCGAAGCTTTCTTT

d_call: TRBD1
v_call: TRBV6-1
j_call: TRBJ2-1
clone_size: -
cdr3_aa: CASSERQGPLHNEQFF
cdr3_nt: TGTGCCAGCAGTGAACGACAGGGGCCCCTTCACAATGAGCAGTTCTTC

d_call: TRBD1
v_call: TRBV10-2
j_call: TRBJ1-3
clone_size: -
cdr3_aa: CASAGGAGNTIYF
cdr3_nt: TGCGCCAGCGCAGGGGGAGCGGGAAACACCATATATTTT

d_call: -
v_call: TRBV9
j_call: TRBJ1-3
clone_size: -
cdr3_aa: CASSPDGVAGNTIYF
cdr3_nt: TGTGCCAGCAGCCCAGACGGGGTGGCTGGAAACACCATATATTTT

d_call: TRBD2
v_call: TRBV19
j_call: TRBJ2-3
clone_size: -
cdr3_aa: CASTSPPGLAGGTDTQYF
cdr3_nt: TGTGCCAGTACCTCACCCCCCGGGCTAGCGGGCGGCACAGATACGCAGTATTTT

d_call: -
v_call: TRBV29-1
j_call: TRBJ2-1
clone_size: -
cdr3_aa: CSVAISRNAEQFF
cdr3_nt: TGCAGCGTTGCCATTAGCAGAAACGCTGAGCAGTTCTTC

d_call: TRBD2
v_call: TRBV5-1
j_call: TRBJ2-3
clone_size: once
cdr3_aa: CASSWGTSGSTDTQYF
cdr3_nt: TGCGCCAGCAGCTGGGGGACTAGCGGGAGCACAGATACGCAGTATTTT

d_call: TRBD1
v_call: TRBV27
j_call: TRBJ1-1
clone_size: -
cdr3_aa: CASSPRTGGNTEAFF
cdr3_nt: TGTGCCAGCAGTCCTCGGACAGGGGGGAACACTGAAGCTTTCTTT

d_call: -
v_call: TRBV18
j_call: TRBJ2-7
clone_size: -
cdr3_aa: CASSPGGPLGNEQYF
cdr3_nt: TGTGCCAGCTCACCGGGGGGGCCCCTTGGGAACGAGCAGTACTTC

d_call: TRBD2
v_call: TRBV9
j_call: TRBJ2-7
clone_size: once
cdr3_aa: CASSVGVGLNSYEQYF
cdr3_nt: TGTGCCAGCAGCGTAGGGGTGGGACTAAACTCCTACGAGCAGTACTTC

d_call: -
v_call: TRBV7-9
j_call: TRBJ1-1
clone_size: -
cdr3_aa: CASSLTVATEAFF
cdr3_nt: TGTGCCAGCAGCTTAACGGTTGCCACTGAAGCTTTCTTT

d_call: -
v_call: TRBV28
j_call: TRBJ2-2
clone_size: -
cdr3_aa: CASRHYSGELFF
cdr3_nt: TGTGCCAGCAGACATTATTCGGGGGAGCTGTTTTTT